These 11 T cell receptor beta chains originate from one sample sequenced in a study of cytomegalovirus exposure and HLA in healthy donors (dated by TCRdb to the late 2010s). The protocol used for the library was the immunoSEQ multiplex PCR assay. A mixture of 60 forward primers for TCR Vbeta segments and 13 reverse primers for TCR Jbeta segments was used in the multiplex PCR. The clones in this table, taken by TCRdb from immuneACCESS, are in-frame only. Not every clone is retained; where verified, under half of the shortfall comes from an unresolved V gene, and the cause of the rest is unknown. A total of 200,000 to 250,000 clones appear in this sample, roughly 70% of them only once. The ten most abundant clones make up 1.8% of the sample. The material sequenced was PBMCs. The receptors stem from a woman in her twenties or thirties in good health and CMV-seronegative.

V and J are TRBV15 and TRBJ2-5; the match to TRBD1 covers 11 bases. CDR1 and CDR2 (germline): LNHNV, YYDKDF (reference sequence). The CDR3 runs to 15 residues. The V gene end was trimmed by 4 bases and the J gene end by 5 bases; junction bases not matched to a gene: 6. CDR3 bases: TGTGCCACCAGCACGGACAGGGGGCGCAGGGAGACCCAGTACTTC. Its protein is CATSTDRGRRETQYF.

This clone was seen a few times. The V gene is TRBV9, the J gene TRBJ2-2; D not certain. This CDR3 is built from 13 residues. The V end was cut by 0 bases, the J end by 6 bases, with 6 bases between. Germline V gene sequence: CDR1 SGDLS, CDR2 YYNGEE. The DNA for the CDR3 is TGTGCCAGCAGCGTAGCTACGGCCGGGGAGCTGTTTTTT. Translated, it gives CASSVATAGELFF.

This chain links TRBV19 with TRBJ2-3; TRBD2 matches at 8 bases. With 8 bases clipped from V and 0 bases from J, the junction kept 7 bases outside the gene matches. The germline V gene has CDR1 LNHDA and CDR2 SQIVND (reference sequence). The CDR3 loop spans 15 amino acids. CDR3 region: CASRGASGSTDTQYF. CDR3 DNA: TGTGCCAGTCGTGGGGCTAGCGGGAGCACAGATACGCAGTATTTT.

The chain has TRBV2 and TRBJ1-5; the match to TRBD1 covers 10 bases. CDR1 and CDR2 from the germline V gene are SNHLY and FYNNEI. The trim removed 5 bases at V and 2 bases at J, leaving 9 bases unmatched. This CDR3 has 17 amino acids. CDR3 DNA: TGTGCCAGCAGTACCCCCGGGACAGGGGATCGCAATCAGCCCCAGCATTTT. Translating gives CASSTPGTGDRNQPQHF.

This clone was counted a few times. This chain links TRBV2 with TRBJ2-7; TRBD2 matches at 9 bases. The CDR3 length is 15 residues. CDR1 and CDR2 (germline): SNHLY, FYNNEI. Trimming cost V 3 bases and J 6 bases; bases outside gene matches: 9. The CDR3 sequence is CASSEETGTSSEQYF. The CDR3 DNA sequence: TGTGCCAGCAGTGAGGAAACCGGGACTAGCAGCGAGCAGTACTTC.

The V and J genes are TRBV15 and TRBJ1-4, with D possibly TRBD1 on 6 matching bases. CDR3 length: 18 residues. In germline, CDR1 is LNHNV, CDR2 YYDKDF (reference sequence). V lost 1 base and J lost 5, with 20 bases in between. As DNA, the CDR3 is TGTGCCACCAGCAGAGGAGAGGGGGAGGCGGGGGGGAATGAAAAACTGTTTTTT. Residues: CATSRGEGEAGGNEKLFF.

This clone has just a few counts. V is TRBV5-4 and J is TRBJ2-1; D gene ambiguous. Deletions cut 4 bases from V and 7 bases from J, with 9 bases between. The CDR3 covers 12 residues. Germline assignment: CDR1 SGHNT and CDR2 YYREEE (reference sequence). The CDR3 DNA is TGTGCCAGCAGCCAAGCAAAAAATGAGCAGTTCTTC. This translates into CASSQAKNEQFF.

This chain connects TRBV9 to TRBJ1-2, with D possibly matching TRBD1 (6 bases). CDR3 length: 17 residues. Germline V gene data show CDR1 as SGDLS and CDR2 as YYNGEE. Trimming left V 3 bases short and J 0 bases short, with 18 bases between. The CDR3: CASSAGTRGTANYGYTF. CDR3 nucleotide sequence: TGTGCCAGCAGCGCCGGGACAAGGGGGACCGCTAACTATGGCTACACCTTC.

The chain uses TRBV5-6 and TRBJ1-2, with unresolved D. Looked up from germline, CDR1 is SGHDT and CDR2 is YYEEEE. V was trimmed by 4 bases and J by 5 bases, leaving 15 bases between them. The CDR3 is 14 residues long. The chain's CDR3 is CASSVIGRDYGYTF. The CDR3 DNA sequence: TGTGCCAGCAGCGTGATCGGGAGAGATTATGGCTACACCTTC.

The V and J genes are TRBV5-4 and TRBJ1-2, with 10 bases fitting TRBD1. Losses at the gene ends were 4 bases for V and 4 bases for J; bases not matched to a gene: 7. CDR1 is SGHNT, CDR2 YYREEE, per germline (reference sequence). This CDR3 is built from 15 residues. The CDR3: CASSRDRGLSYGYTF. DNA for the CDR3: TGTGCCAGCAGCAGAGACAGGGGGCTCTCCTATGGCTACACCTTC.

The gene calls are TRBV6-1 and TRBJ2-3, with 7 bases that match TRBD1. There are 15 residues in the CDR3. Per germline, CDR1 MNHNS and CDR2 SASEGT. With 5 bases clipped from V and 4 bases from J, the junction kept 9 bases outside the gene matches. The CDR3 DNA sequence: TGTGCCAGCAGTCGACGGGACAGACGGGCAGATACGCAGTATTTT. This codes for CASSRRDRRADTQYF.